This TCR beta chain is drawn from a study of shared clonotypes between healthy human individuals. Study details: Plates per donor: three CD4 naive, three CD4 memory, two CD8 naive, one CD8 memory.

CDR3 length equals 11 residues. Germline CDR1 MDHEN, CDR2 SYDVKM. The V end was cut by 8 bases, the J end by 3 bases, with 8 bases between. Here immunoSEQ multiplex PCR was the method, and the copy in TCRdb shows in-frame clones only, minus some. This repertoire shows approximately 1,500,000 clones, roughly 97% found once; its top ten account for 1.2%. Whole-study results and caveats: Naive CD4 clonotypes were shared across a handful of donors at around 5.4%. Among donors, sharing of clonotypes was expected to be affected by sequencing depth.

A remark on this clone: The antigen remains undetermined.

From CD4+ cells came CD45RA+ naive and CD45RA-negative memory subsets. The TCR comes from a young man in good health. Sequencing used naive CD4+ T cells sorted from blood. The subset denotes: CD45RA+ positively selected. V is TRBV28 and J is TRBJ2-7; D is undetermined. The CDR3 region is CASRLLYEQYF. CDR3 coding DNA: TGTGCCAGCCGGCTACTCTACGAGCAGTACTTC.